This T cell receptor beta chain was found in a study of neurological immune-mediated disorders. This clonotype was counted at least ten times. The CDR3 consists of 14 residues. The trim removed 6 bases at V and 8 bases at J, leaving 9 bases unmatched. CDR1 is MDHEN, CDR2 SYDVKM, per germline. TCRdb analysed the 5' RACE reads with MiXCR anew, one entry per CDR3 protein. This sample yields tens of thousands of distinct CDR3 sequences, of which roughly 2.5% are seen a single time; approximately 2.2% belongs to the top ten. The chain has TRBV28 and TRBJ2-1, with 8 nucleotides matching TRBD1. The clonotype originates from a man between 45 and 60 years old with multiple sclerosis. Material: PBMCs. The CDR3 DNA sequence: TGTGCCAGCAGCTTACCGGACAGGGACGATGAGCAGTTCTTC. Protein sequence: CASSLPDRDDEQFF.